This TCR beta chain was retrieved from a study of blood T cell repertoires in COVID-19 (TCRdb year 2020). Background on the whole study: The collaborator samples originated in the United States, Italy and Spain and spanned the acute and convalescent phases of COVID-19. The material from the prospective study consisted of cDNA or gDNA derived from T cells, B-cell-depleted T cells, or PBMCs. The dataset comprised deeply sampled blood TCRbeta repertoires from subjects exposed to, actively infected with, or recovered from COVID-19. The repertoires were released in a freely available public database meant as a resource for research on the immune response to SARS-CoV-2. The samples were drawn from two sources: the first 160 participants of the ongoing ImmuneRACE study, and fewer than 1,500 subjects contributed by 6 global collaborators. Nearly every sample came with metadata listing a de-identified subject ID, COVID-19 status, age in years and sex. HLA class I and class II types, where available, came from metadata supplied by the sample provider rather than from assay-based typing.

A note on this clone: The antigen this receptor binds is unknown. No base quality information exists; no much larger clone differs at one position.

The research as a whole found: Clinical and demographic metadata were provided uncurated, with the amount varying by source and participant.

The CDR3 holds 13 amino acids from the cysteine to the phenylalanine. The DNA shown is the 39-base CDR3, in frame from base 1. Trimming costs V 3 bases and J 13 bases, and their ends lie 13 bases apart. From a lookup of the germline V gene (reference sequence), CDR1 and CDR2 are LGHDT and YNNKEL. TCRbeta CDR3 regions were amplified from genomic DNA by means of the immunoSEQ Assay, a bias-controlled multiplex PCR. The paper's processing steps were these. The number of nucleated cells in each sample was estimated from the amplification of reference gene primers within the assay. Sequence reads were collapsed and filtered to measure the absolute abundance of every unique TCRbeta CDR3 rearrangement. For each sample, productive Simpson clonality was calculated by taking the square root of Simpson's diversity index across productive rearrangements. TCRdb's version of the immuneACCESS table is confined to in-frame rearrangements and falls short of the full clone set. An unresolved V gene accounts for under half of the shortfall where checked; the remainder is of unknown origin. The DNA gave D and trimming, while V, J and clone size come from that table. The sample table holds 65,000 to 90,000 clones, of which approximately 78% were seen once. The ten largest account for less than 11% of the sample.

Each collaborating institution followed its own protocols to collect whole blood in K2EDTA tubes. For TCRbeta analysis, collaborators shipped samples in one of three forms: frozen whole blood, isolated PBMCs, or DNA extracted from either of those sample types. The TCR originated in a man between 60 and 70 years old with acute or convalescent COVID-19. The sequenced sample was peripheral blood. Here the chain combines TRBV3-1 (or the pseudogene TRBV3-2) and TRBJ1-6, with no reliable assignment of the D segment. The nucleotide sequence reads TGTGCCAGCAGCCAGTATGAGGGTGTGCCCCTCCACTTT. This is translated as CASSQYEGVPLHF.